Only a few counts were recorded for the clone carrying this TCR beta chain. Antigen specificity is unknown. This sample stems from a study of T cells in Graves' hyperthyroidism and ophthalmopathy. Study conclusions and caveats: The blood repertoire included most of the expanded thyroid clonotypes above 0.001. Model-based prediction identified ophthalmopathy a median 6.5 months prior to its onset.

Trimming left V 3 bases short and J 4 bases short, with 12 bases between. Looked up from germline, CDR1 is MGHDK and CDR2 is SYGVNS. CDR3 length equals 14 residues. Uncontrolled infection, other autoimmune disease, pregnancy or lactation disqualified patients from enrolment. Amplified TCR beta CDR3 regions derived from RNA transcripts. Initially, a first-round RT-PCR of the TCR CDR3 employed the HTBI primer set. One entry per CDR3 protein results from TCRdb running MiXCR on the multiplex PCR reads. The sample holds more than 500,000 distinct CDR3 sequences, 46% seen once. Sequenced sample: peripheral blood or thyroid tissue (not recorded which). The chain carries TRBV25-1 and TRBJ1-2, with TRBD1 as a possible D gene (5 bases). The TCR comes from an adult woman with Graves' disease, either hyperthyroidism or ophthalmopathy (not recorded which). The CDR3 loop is CASSDWAGLYGYTF. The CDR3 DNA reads TGTGCCAGCAGTGACTGGGCAGGGCTCTATGGCTACACCTTC.